The T cell receptor (beta chain) described here comes from a study of response to subunit inactivated influenza vaccine. Findings of the study overall: That few new T cells are recruited by each seasonal influenza vaccination was the authors' suggestion.

This CDR3 comprises 12 residues. Germline V gives CDR1 MDHEN, CDR2 SYDVKM. Comments on this clonotype: Its antigen is unknown. The junction departs from the called germline gene at one end, perhaps through a read error.

One entry per CDR3 protein results from TCRdb running MiXCR on the RT-PCR reads. Of about 520,000 distinct CDR3 sequences in the sample, 10% to 11% were seen once. The source is a man between 50 and 59 years old who received an inactivated influenza vaccine. This material consisted of PBMCs from blood, taken roughly 46 days after vaccination. This chain links TRBV28 with TRBJ2-7; D is ambiguous. The CDR3 bases are TGTGCCAGCAACACAATATCCTCCGAGCAGTACTTC. Encoded protein: CASNTISSEQYF.